The 14 T cell receptor beta chains reported below all come from one sample, sequenced in a study of T cell responses to AZD1222 COVID-19 vaccine. Produced via immunoSEQ multiplex PCR; TCRdb's table is partial and in-frame only. Of 84,000 or so clones listed, 65% to 90% were seen once; the top ten hold more than 6%. Sequences were derived from peripheral blood, sampled on day 0 of AZD1222 vaccination. The receptor source for this set is an adult in good health.

This clone occurred a few times. The J gene is TRBJ1-5, the V gene TRBV6-1, with D maybe TRBD1 (5 bases). V was shortened by 5 bases and J by 0 bases, with 11 bases between the two germline ends. The germline CDR1 and CDR2 sequences are MNHNS and SASEGT. The CDR3 runs to 15 residues. CDR3: CASSPGRASNQPQHF. DNA for the CDR3: TGTGCCAGCAGTCCGGGACGGGCTAGCAATCAGCCCCAGCATTTT.

The chain links TRBV7-9 to TRBJ2-6, with D perhaps TRBD1 (6 bases). The CDR3 has 18 residues. Germline CDR1 reads SEHNR; CDR2 reads FQNEAQ (reference sequence). V was cut by 3 bases and J by 0 bases, with 15 bases left in between. CDR3 DNA: TGTGCCAGCAGCTTCAAGGCAGGGGCGAGCTCTGGGGCCAACGTCCTGACTTTC. Translation: CASSFKAGASSGANVLTF.

This clone showed up just once. The rearrangement uses TRBV4-1 and TRBJ2-5; 8 positions agree with TRBD1. The CDR3 is 14 residues long. The germline V gene encodes CDR1 MGHRA and CDR2 YSYEKL. J lost 5 bases, V lost 3 bases, and 5 bases had no gene match. The CDR3 DNA reads as TGCGCCAGCAGCCATAGGACAGGGATGGAGACCCAGTACTTC. It encodes CASSHRTGMETQYF.

This chain's CDR3 is CASSPHPETTGELFF. CDR3 coding DNA: TGTGCCAGCTCACCACATCCAGAAACCACCGGGGAGCTGTTTTTT. V gene TRBV18 combines with J gene TRBJ2-2; D gene ambiguous. Germline-derived CDR1 and CDR2 are KGHSH and LQKENI. CDR3 length: 15 amino acids. V lost 1 base to trimming and J lost 4 bases, with 10 bases between them.

The V and J genes are TRBV4-3 and TRBJ2-2, with D possibly matching TRBD2 (6 bases). V was trimmed by 0 bases and J by 0 bases, leaving 11 bases between them. Looked up from germline, CDR1 is LGHNA and CDR2 is YSLEER. The CDR3 runs 17 residues. DNA for the CDR3: TGCGCCAGCAGCCAAGAACCGGGAGTCGCGAACACCGGGGAGCTGTTTTTT. It codes for CASSQEPGVANTGELFF.

The chain employs TRBV6-1 and TRBJ2-5; D possibly matches TRBD1 or TRBD2 (6 bases each). V was cut by 1 base and J by 1 base, with 22 bases left in between. This CDR3 region has 19 residues. In germline, CDR1 is MNHNS, CDR2 SASEGT. The CDR3 DNA follows: TGTGCCAGCAGTGAAGTTTTTGGGCCGGGGGCCCCGCTCCAAGAGACCCAGTACTTC. Its protein product is CASSEVFGPGAPLQETQYF.

The CDR3 region has the DNA TGTGCCAGCAGCTTAGGTCCGACTAGCGGGAGTCGGGGTGAGCAGTTCTTC. It is translated as CASSLGPTSGSRGEQFF. The J gene is TRBJ2-1, the V gene TRBV13, with 12 bases that match TRBD2. The CDR3 is made up of 17 amino acids. Per germline, CDR1 PRHDT and CDR2 FYEKMQ (reference sequence). V gave up 0 bases and J gave up 9 bases; unmatched junction bases: 9.

The V gene is TRBV28, the J gene TRBJ1-2; TRBD1 matches 9 bases. Germline CDR1 is MDHEN and CDR2 is SYDVKM. The ends lost 5 bases at V and 12 bases at J; junction bases unmatched: 7. The CDR3 loop spans 12 amino acids. The CDR3: CASSRGQGLDTF. The CDR3 region has the DNA TGTGCCAGCAGTCGGGGACAGGGACTCGACACCTTC.

The rearrangement uses TRBV18 and TRBJ2-4; D may be TRBD1 (5 bases). The CDR3 is 13 amino acids. Trimming removed 3 bases from V and 8 bases from J, with 11 bases in between. The germline gives CDR1 KGHSH, CDR2 LQKENI. The CDR3 DNA reads as TGTGCCAGCTCACCGGCCAGGGCTGACATTCAGTACTTC. Residues: CASSPARADIQYF.

This clone came up once. The rearrangement uses TRBV11-3 and TRBJ2-7; TRBD2 might be the D (6 bases). The V gene lost 7 bases and the J gene lost 5 bases, with 18 bases spanning the gap. Germline CDR1 and CDR2: SGHNT and YENEEA. This CDR3 is built from 14 residues. The DNA for the CDR3 is TGTGCCAGCAATGGTGGGGGGAGTTACGACGAGCAGTACTTC. It translates to CASNGGGSYDEQYF. The entire variable domain, with the rest obtained from reference TRBV11-3 and TRBJ2-7, is as follows: EAGVVQSPRYKIIEKKQPVAFWCNPISGHNTLYWYLQNLGQGPELLIRYENEEAVDDSQLPKDRFSAERLKGVDSTLKIQPAELGDSAVYLCASNGGGSYDEQYFGPGTRLTVT.

The V call is TRBV28, the J call TRBJ1-5; TRBD1 matches 7 bases. The ends lost 6 bases at V and 6 bases at J; junction bases unmatched: 8. The CDR3 extends over 14 amino acids. Germline V gene sequence: CDR1 MDHEN, CDR2 SYDVKM. In DNA, the CDR3 is TGTGCCAGCAGACCAACAGGGGAAGGTCAGCCCCAGCATTTT. It yields the protein CASRPTGEGQPQHF.

The chain couples TRBV5-4 to TRBJ2-1, with 8 bases matching TRBD2. The trim removed 0 bases at V and 1 base at J, leaving 6 bases unmatched. The CDR3 has 17 amino acids. The germline gives CDR1 SGHNT, CDR2 YYREEE (reference sequence). Here the CDR3 DNA reads TGTGCCAGCAGCTTGGTGGTGAAGCGGGAGTCCTACAATGAGCAGTTCTTC. Protein sequence: CASSLVVKRESYNEQFF.

The DNA for the CDR3 is TGTGCCAGCAGCCCGAGGGACAGGAGGAGTGGCTACACCTTC. Translation: CASSPRDRRSGYTF. The chain joins TRBV6-2 or TRBV6-3 to TRBJ1-2; the match to TRBD1 covers 8 bases. After removal of 6 bases from V and 7 bases from J, the junction contained 10 bases not matched to a gene. The CDR3 extends over 14 amino acids. The germline V gene has CDR1 MNHEY and CDR2 SVGEGT.

J is TRBJ2-2 and V is TRBV28; D not resolved. The V end lost 6 bases, the J end lost 6 bases, and 14 bases lay between the germline ends. CDR3 length: 14 residues. Germline CDR1 reads MDHEN; CDR2 reads SYDVKM. CDR3 sequence reads: CASSSPQYAGELFF. CDR3 DNA: TGTGCCAGCAGCTCCCCCCAATACGCCGGGGAGCTGTTTTTT.